These 14 T cell receptor beta chains originate from one sample sequenced in a study of T cell repertoires in cytomegalovirus infection. For these receptors, no antigen is known. TCRdb passed the reads through MiXCR, listing each CDR3 protein once. Of approximately 130,000 distinct CDR3 sequences in the sample, 20% to 30% were seen once. Material for sequencing was PBMCs, sequenced either directly or after in vitro stimulation (not recorded which). These receptors were taken from a human donor in good health (CMV status not recorded). Some clones in this sample may be carry-over from other donors' samples.

This clonotype was seen repeatedly, ten times or more. An end of the junction does not agree with germline; a read error may underlie this. The J gene is TRBJ2-3, the V gene TRBV7-2, with TRBD2 matching 12 bases. The germline CDR1 and CDR2 sequences are SGHTA and FQGNSA. This CDR3 region has 12 residues. The chain's CDR3 is CASSLMTSGSDF. The DNA for the CDR3 is TGTGCCAGCAGCTTAATGACTAGCGGGAGTGATTTT.

This clonotype was seen a handful of times. V usage is TRBV20-1 and J usage is TRBJ1-1; D possibly corresponds to TRBD1 (6 bases). The V end lost 3 bases, the J end lost 1 base, and 12 bases lay between the germline ends. Germline-derived CDR1 and CDR2 are DFQATT and SNEGSKA (reference sequence). The CDR3 is 14 amino acids. Here the CDR3 reads CSAREGGSNTEAFF. CDR3 nucleotides: TGCAGTGCTAGGGAGGGGGGATCGAACACTGAAGCTTTCTTT.

This clonotype was observed a few times. The chain recombines TRBV2 with TRBJ2-3; D remains unclear. The CDR3 loop spans 13 amino acids. In germline, CDR1 is SNHLY, CDR2 FYNNEI. The germline V and J ends were trimmed by 10 bases and 2 bases, with 13 bases remaining between them. The CDR3 DNA is TGTGCCACCGTCGGGTGGTCCACAGATACGCAGTATTTT. Translation: CATVGWSTDTQYF. The full variable domain, with the rest looked up from reference TRBV2 and TRBJ2-3, is EPEVTQTPSHQVTQMGQEVILRCVPISNHLYFYWYRQILGQKVEFLVSFYNNEISEKSEIFDDQFSVERPDGSNFTLKIRSTKLEDSAMYFCATVGWSTDTQYFGPGTRLTVL.

This chain joins TRBV7-9 and TRBJ2-7, with no clear D. The CDR3 has 15 residues. CDR1 is SEHNR, CDR2 FQNEAQ, per germline (reference sequence). V was clipped by 5 bases and J by 4 bases, with 18 bases between them. The CDR3 DNA reads TGTGCCAGCAGCCGCCGGACGGATATAGGGTACGAGCAGTACTTC. Translation gives CASSRRTDIGYEQYF.

This clonotype was counted between two and nine times. V usage is TRBV6-5 and J usage is TRBJ2-7; the D gene is possibly TRBD2 (5 bases). The V gene lost 2 bases and the J gene lost 0 bases, with 8 bases spanning the gap. Germline CDR1 MNHEY, CDR2 SVGAGI. The CDR3 spans 14 residues. The CDR3: CASSYLRDSYEQYF. The CDR3 coding sequence is TGTGCCAGCAGTTACCTTCGGGACTCCTACGAGCAGTACTTC.

This clonotype was detected only a few times. The chain combines TRBV19 with TRBJ1-1; possibly TRBD1 for D (5 bases). Germline V lookup: CDR1 LNHDA, CDR2 SQIVND (reference sequence). This CDR3 spans 14 amino acids. V dropped 3 bases and J dropped 1 base, with 9 bases sitting between them. CDR3 loop: CASSIGTENTEAFF. The DNA for the CDR3 is TGTGCCAGTAGTATCGGGACGGAGAACACTGAAGCTTTCTTT.

Only a few counts were recorded for this clonotype. The chain links TRBV7-8 to TRBJ2-3, with 11 nucleotides matching TRBD2. Per the germline V gene, CDR1 is SGHVS and CDR2 is FQNEAQ. Unmatched junction bases numbered 2, after V lost 5 bases and J lost 4 bases. The CDR3 extends over 14 amino acids. CDR3 nucleotides: TGTGCCAGCAGCAAACTAGCGGGAGCAGATACGCAGTATTTT. Translating it yields CASSKLAGADTQYF.

This clonotype was picked up a small number of times. The chain joins TRBV6-4 to TRBJ2-6; D gene ambiguous. Trimming took off 4 bases at V and 1 base at J, with 11 bases between the two ends. From germline, CDR1 is MRHNA and CDR2 SNTAGT. CDR3 length: 16 residues. CDR3 bases: TGTGCCAGCAGTGTAACCCACAGTTCTGGGGCCAACGTCCTGACTTTC. Encoded protein: CASSVTHSSGANVLTF.

This clonotype turned up a few times. J is TRBJ2-3 and V is TRBV20-1; 8 bases fit TRBD2. V lost 3 bases and J lost 0; bases outside the gene matches: 11. CDR3 length: 17 residues. Per germline, CDR1 DFQATT and CDR2 SNEGSKA (reference sequence). Here the CDR3 reads CSASLREARTSTDTQYF. The DNA of the CDR3 is TGCAGTGCTAGTTTGCGGGAGGCGCGAACTAGCACAGATACGCAGTATTTT.

The CDR3 reads CASSRNWEIETQYF. CDR3 in DNA: TGTGCCAGCAGCCGAAACTGGGAAATAGAGACCCAGTACTTC. The genes are TRBV7-9 and TRBJ2-5; no definite D call. CDR3 length equals 14 residues. Germline lookup yields CDR1 SEHNR and CDR2 FQNEAQ (reference sequence). The V end was cut by 5 bases, the J end by 4 bases, with 14 bases between.

The chain joins TRBV4-3 to TRBJ1-6, with a weak D call TRBD1 (5 bases). In germline, CDR1 is LGHNA, CDR2 YSLEER. V was pared by 3 bases and J by 1 base, with 7 bases between. CDR3 length: 15 amino acids. The CDR3 loop reads CASSQQGSYNSPLHF. CDR3 bases: TGCGCCAGCAGCCAGCAGGGATCCTATAATTCACCCCTCCACTTT.

About this clonotype: A clone one base away is much larger, so this may be a read error. This chain connects TRBV7-2 to TRBJ1-2, with a tentative D call TRBD1 (5 bases). V was pared by 3 bases and J by 8 bases, with 22 bases between. The germline V gene has CDR1 SGHTA and CDR2 FQGNSA. The CDR3 consists of 16 residues. Written as DNA, the CDR3 is TGTGCCAGCAGCTTTGGGGCACGACGAGGGGCGAAAGGCTACACCTTC. The encoded protein is CASSFGARRGAKGYTF.

The V call is TRBV19, the J call TRBJ1-1, with TRBD1 matching over 7 bases. The CDR3 is 15 amino acids. Germline values: CDR1 LNHDA, CDR2 SQIVND (reference sequence). J gave up 0 bases and V 4 bases, and 5 bases lay outside the gene matches. The chain's CDR3 is CASSRRQGMNTEAFF. The CDR3 region has the DNA TGTGCCAGTAGTAGGAGACAGGGTATGAACACTGAAGCTTTCTTT.

This clonotype is labeled medium-sized. The genes are TRBV7-2 and TRBJ2-3, with TRBD2 identical over 8 bases. CDR3 size: 16 residues. Germline trimming cut 2 bases from V and 7 bases from J; bases unmatched to any gene: 11. CDR1 SGHTA and CDR2 FQGNSA come from the germline V gene. CDR3 sequence reads: CASSLLAGGLRNTQYF. CDR3 DNA: TGTGCCAGCAGCTTATTGGCGGGAGGCCTGAGAAATACGCAGTATTTT.